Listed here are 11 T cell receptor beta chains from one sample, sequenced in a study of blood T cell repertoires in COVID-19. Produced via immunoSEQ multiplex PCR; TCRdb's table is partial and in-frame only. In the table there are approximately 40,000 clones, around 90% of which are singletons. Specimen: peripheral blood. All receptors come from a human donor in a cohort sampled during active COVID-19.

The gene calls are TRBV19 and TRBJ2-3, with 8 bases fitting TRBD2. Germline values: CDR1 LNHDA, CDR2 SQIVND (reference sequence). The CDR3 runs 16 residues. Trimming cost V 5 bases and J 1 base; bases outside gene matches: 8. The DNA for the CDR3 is TGTGCCAGTAGTTCCACGGGGGGGGCCGGCACAGATACGCAGTATTTT. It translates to CASSSTGGAGTDTQYF. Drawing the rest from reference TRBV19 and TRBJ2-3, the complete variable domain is DGGITQSPKYLFRKEGQNVTLSCEQNLNHDAMYWYRQDPGQGLRLIYYSQIVNDFQKGDIAEGYSVSREKKESFPLTVTSAQKNPTAFYLCASSSTGGAGTDTQYFGPGTRLTVL.

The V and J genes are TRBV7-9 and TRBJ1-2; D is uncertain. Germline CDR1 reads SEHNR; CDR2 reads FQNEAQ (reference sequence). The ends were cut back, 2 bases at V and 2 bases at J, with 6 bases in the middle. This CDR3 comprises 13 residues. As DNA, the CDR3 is TGTGCCAGCAGCTTAAGAGGGAACTATGGCTACACCTTC. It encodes CASSLRGNYGYTF. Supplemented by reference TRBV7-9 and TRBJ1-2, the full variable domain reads DTGVSQNPRHKITKRGQNVTFRCDPISEHNRLYWYRQTLGQGPEFLTYFQNEAQLEKSRLLSDRFSAERPKGSFSTLEIQRTEQGDSAMYLCASSLRGNYGYTFGSGTRLTVV.

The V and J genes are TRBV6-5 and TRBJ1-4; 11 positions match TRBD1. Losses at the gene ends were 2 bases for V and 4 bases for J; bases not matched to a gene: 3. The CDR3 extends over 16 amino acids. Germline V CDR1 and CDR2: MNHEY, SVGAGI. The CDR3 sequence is CASSYGTGGGNEKLFF. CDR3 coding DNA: TGTGCCAGCAGTTACGGGACAGGGGGAGGTAATGAAAAACTGTTTTTT.

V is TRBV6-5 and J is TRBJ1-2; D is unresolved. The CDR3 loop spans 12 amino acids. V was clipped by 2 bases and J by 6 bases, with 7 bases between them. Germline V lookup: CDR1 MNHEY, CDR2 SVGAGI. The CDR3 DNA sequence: TGTGCCAGCAGTTACCTCGGGGATGGCTACACCTTC. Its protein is CASSYLGDGYTF.

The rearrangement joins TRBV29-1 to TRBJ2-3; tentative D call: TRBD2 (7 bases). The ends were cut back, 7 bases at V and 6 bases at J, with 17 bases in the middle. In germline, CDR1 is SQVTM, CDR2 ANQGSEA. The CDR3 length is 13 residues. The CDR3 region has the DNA TGCAGCGCGAGGGGCGGGGGCATGGATACGCAGTATTTT. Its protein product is CSARGGGMDTQYF.

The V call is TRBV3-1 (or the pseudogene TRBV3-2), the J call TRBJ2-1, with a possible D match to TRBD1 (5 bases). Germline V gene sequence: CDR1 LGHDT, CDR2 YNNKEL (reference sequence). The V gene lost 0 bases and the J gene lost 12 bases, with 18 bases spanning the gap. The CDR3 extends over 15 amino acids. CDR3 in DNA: TGTGCCAGCAGCCAAGATTGGCAGGGTGTCGTCGGGCAGTTCTTC. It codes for CASSQDWQGVVGQFF.

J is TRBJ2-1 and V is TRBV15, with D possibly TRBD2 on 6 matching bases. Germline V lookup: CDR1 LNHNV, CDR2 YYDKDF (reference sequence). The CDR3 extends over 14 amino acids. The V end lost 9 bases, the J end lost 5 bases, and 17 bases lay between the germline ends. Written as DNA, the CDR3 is TGTGCCACTAGGCCTAGCGAGGACAACAATGAGCAGTTCTTC. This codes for CATRPSEDNNEQFF.

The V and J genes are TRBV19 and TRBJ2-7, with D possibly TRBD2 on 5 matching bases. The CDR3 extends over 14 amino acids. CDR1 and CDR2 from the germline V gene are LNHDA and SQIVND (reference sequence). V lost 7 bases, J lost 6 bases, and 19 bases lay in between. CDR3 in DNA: TGTGCCAGTACGAGTGCGGAGGCTCCTCGCGAGCAGTACTTC. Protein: CASTSAEAPREQYF.

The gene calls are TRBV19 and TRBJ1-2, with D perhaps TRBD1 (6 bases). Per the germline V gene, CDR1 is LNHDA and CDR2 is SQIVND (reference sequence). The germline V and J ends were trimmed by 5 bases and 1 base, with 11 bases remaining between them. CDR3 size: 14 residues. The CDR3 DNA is TGTGCCAGTAGTGGACAACAGGGTAACTATGGCTACACCTTC. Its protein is CASSGQQGNYGYTF.

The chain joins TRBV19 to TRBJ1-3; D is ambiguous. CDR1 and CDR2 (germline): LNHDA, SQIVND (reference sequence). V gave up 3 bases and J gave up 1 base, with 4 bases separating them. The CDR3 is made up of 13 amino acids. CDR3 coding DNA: TGTGCCAGTAGTATCCCTTCTGGAAACACCATATATTTT. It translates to CASSIPSGNTIYF.

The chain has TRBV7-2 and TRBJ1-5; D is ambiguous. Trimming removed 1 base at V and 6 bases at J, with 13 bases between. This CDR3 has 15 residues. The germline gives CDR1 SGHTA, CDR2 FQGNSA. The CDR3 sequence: CASSLDGRTGQPQHF. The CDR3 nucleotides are TGTGCCAGCAGCTTAGACGGGAGGACGGGTCAGCCCCAGCATTTT.